Each of the 26 T cell receptor beta chains below was sequenced from the same sample in a study of T cells in Graves' hyperthyroidism and ophthalmopathy. RNA transcripts yielded amplified TCR beta CDR3 regions. Using the HTBI primer set, a first-round RT-PCR was run on the TCR CDR3. TCRdb independently ran MiXCR on the multiplex PCR reads; one entry per CDR3 protein. The sample lists 360,000 or so distinct CDR3 sequences, 13% to 15% occurring once. What was sequenced was blood. The receptors derive from a woman aged 55-70 years with Graves' ophthalmopathy.

This clonotype occurred many times. The gene calls are TRBV2 and TRBJ1-2, with D perhaps matching TRBD1 (6 bases). Trimming pared 5 bases from V and 2 bases from J, leaving 9 bases between. The CDR3 has 13 residues. Per germline, CDR1 SNHLY and CDR2 FYNNEI. The CDR3 loop is CASSRDTNYGYTF. The CDR3 DNA sequence: TGTGCCAGCAGTCGGGACACCAACTATGGCTACACCTTC.

This clonotype showed up many times. The genes are TRBV20-1 and TRBJ2-3; 14 bases match TRBD2. This CDR3 has 14 residues. Germline-derived CDR1 and CDR2 are DFQATT and SNEGSKA (reference sequence). The junction had 6 bases not matched to a gene; V was cut back by 8 bases and J by 5 bases. CDR3 region: CSPRTSGRIDTQYF. For the CDR3, the DNA is TGCAGTCCCAGGACTAGCGGGAGGATAGATACGCAGTATTTT.

This clonotype was picked up many times. The V and J genes are TRBV20-1 and TRBJ2-3; possibly TRBD1 for D (6 bases). Germline-derived CDR1 and CDR2 are DFQATT and SNEGSKA (reference sequence). The CDR3 spans 13 residues. V lost 0 bases and J 10 bases, leaving 14 bases between the germline ends. Here the CDR3 DNA reads TGCAGTGCTAGAGATAGAAGGGGGACGGCGCAGTATTTT. The encoded protein is CSARDRRGTAQYF.

In its sample, this clonotype was seen many times. This rearrangement joins TRBV18 to TRBJ1-6, with TRBD1 matching over 7 bases. The germline V gene has CDR1 KGHSH and CDR2 LQKENI. V shed 4 bases, J shed 8 bases, and the junction held 5 bases outside the gene matches. The CDR3 contains 14 residues. CDR3 in DNA: TGTGCCAGCTCACAGAGGACAGGAGATTCACCCCTCCACTTT. Protein sequence: CASSQRTGDSPLHF. The full variable domain, with the rest looked up from reference TRBV18 and TRBJ1-6, is NAGVMQNPRHLVRRRGQEARLRCSPMKGHSHVYWYRQLPEEGLKFMVYLQKENIIDESGMPKERFSAEFPKEGPSILRIQQVVRGDSAAYFCASSQRTGDSPLHFGNGTRLTVT.

The table lists this clonotype with many counts. The chain carries TRBV10-1 and TRBJ2-1, with D perhaps matching TRBD2 (5 bases). The CDR3 spans 15 residues. Trimming cost V 2 bases and J 8 bases, with 16 bases left between them. The germline gives CDR1 WNHNN, CDR2 SYGVQD (reference sequence). The CDR3 DNA is TGCGCCAGCAGTGAGCTAGGCAAGGAAGCGGATGAGCAGTTCTTC. The encoded protein is CASSELGKEADEQFF.

This clonotype was detected only once. The gene calls are TRBV6-2 or TRBV6-3 and TRBJ2-7, with 9 nucleotides matching TRBD2. This CDR3 is built from 14 residues. J gave up 6 bases and V 6 bases, and 9 bases lay outside the gene matches. Germline V gene lookup returns CDR1 MNHEY and CDR2 SVGEGT. CDR3 region: CASRLAGRVGEQYF. The CDR3 bases are TGTGCCAGCAGGCTAGCGGGAAGGGTTGGCGAGCAGTACTTC.

This clonotype was detected a few times. The V gene is TRBV25-1, the J gene TRBJ2-1, with D unclear. Per germline, CDR1 MGHDK and CDR2 SYGVNS. This CDR3 contains 14 residues. V was cut by 2 bases and J by 4 bases, with 9 bases left in between. CDR3 protein: CASSEREEYNEQFF. In DNA, the CDR3 is TGTGCCAGCAGTGAAAGGGAAGAATACAATGAGCAGTTCTTC.

The V and J genes are TRBV14 and TRBJ2-7, with 7 nucleotides matching TRBD1. The junction had 7 bases not matched to a gene; V was cut back by 5 bases and J by 3 bases. There are 14 residues in the CDR3. Germline lookup yields CDR1 SGHDN and CDR2 FVKESK. CDR3 region: CASSASGTVYEQYF. The CDR3, as DNA: TGTGCCAGCAGCGCATCCGGGACAGTCTACGAGCAGTACTTC.

V usage is TRBV24-1 and J usage is TRBJ2-1; D call uncertain. Germline assignment: CDR1 KGHDR and CDR2 SFDVKD. V was shortened by 2 bases and J by 4 bases, with 11 bases between the two germline ends. This CDR3 region has 15 residues. This chain's CDR3 is CATSDSDGRYNEQFF. The CDR3 bases are TGTGCCACCAGTGATTCGGACGGACGTTACAATGAGCAGTTCTTC.

The chain employs TRBV6-5 and TRBJ2-2, with a possible D match to TRBD2 (7 bases). V was clipped by 2 bases and J by 7 bases, with 17 bases between them. Germline V gives CDR1 MNHEY, CDR2 SVGAGI. The CDR3 runs 16 residues. CDR3 nucleotides: TGTGCCAGCAGTTACGGGGGGGCGAATTATCGCGGGGAGCTGTTTTTT. Its protein is CASSYGGANYRGELFF.

The chain carries TRBV3-1 and TRBJ1-5; D is perhaps TRBD1 (6 bases). Germline lookup yields CDR1 LGHDT and CDR2 YNNKEL (reference sequence). Between the trimmed V and J ends, which lost 3 bases and 5 bases, there was a span of 14 bases. The CDR3 is 15 amino acids. DNA of the CDR3: TGTGCCAGCAGCCAGAGAGGGGGGGTCTATCAGCCCCAGCATTTT. This codes for CASSQRGGVYQPQHF.

This clonotype appeared a few times. The chain employs TRBV5-6 and TRBJ2-7, with a possible D match to TRBD1 (5 bases). The CDR3 is 13 amino acids. Trimming removed 3 bases from V and 2 bases from J, with 9 bases in between. From germline, CDR1 is SGHDT and CDR2 YYEEEE. This CDR3 reads CASSYGHTYEQYF. In nucleotides, the CDR3 is TGTGCCAGCAGCTACGGACATACCTACGAGCAGTACTTC.

This clonotype has more than one count but fewer than ten. The chain is built from TRBV6-5 and TRBJ1-6; a possible D gene is TRBD1 (6 bases). The CDR3 covers 16 residues. The germline CDR1 and CDR2 sequences are MNHEY and SVGAGI. Trimming removed 0 bases at V and 7 bases at J, with 13 bases between. For the CDR3, the DNA is TGTGCCAGCAGTTACTCAACCCGGGGGGCAAATTCACCCCTCCACTTT. Translating it yields CASSYSTRGANSPLHF.

This clonotype was seen more than once but under ten times. The chain links TRBV7-9 to TRBJ2-1, with TRBD2 matching over 10 bases. Per germline, CDR1 SEHNR and CDR2 FQNEAQ (reference sequence). V shed 10 bases, J shed 6 bases, and the junction held 12 bases outside the gene matches. This CDR3 spans 15 amino acids. For the CDR3, the DNA is TGTGCCATGGATCTTAGCGGGAGGTATCGCAATGAGCAGTTCTTC. It yields the protein CAMDLSGRYRNEQFF. The variable domain in full, with the rest retrieved from reference TRBV7-9 and TRBJ2-1, is DTGVSQNPRHKITKRGQNVTFRCDPISEHNRLYWYRQTLGQGPEFLTYFQNEAQLEKSRLLSDRFSAERPKGSFSTLEIQRTEQGDSAMYLCAMDLSGRYRNEQFFGPGTRLTVL.

This clonotype was seen ten or more times. The chain combines TRBV20-1 with TRBJ2-1, with TRBD2 matching 13 bases. V shed 6 bases and J 6 bases; nucleotides not matched to a gene: 11. The V gene's germline CDR1 is DFQATT and CDR2 SNEGSKA (reference sequence). The CDR3 has 16 residues. The CDR3 spells CSARGTSGKKGNEQFF. In DNA form, the CDR3 reads TGCAGTGCCCGAGGGACTAGCGGGAAAAAGGGCAATGAGCAGTTCTTC.

The V and J genes are TRBV5-6 and TRBJ2-4; a possible D gene is TRBD1 (6 bases). CDR1 and CDR2 from the germline V gene are SGHDT and YYEEEE. Trimming cost V 0 bases and J 6 bases, with 13 bases left between them. The CDR3 length is 15 residues. CDR3 sequence reads: CASSLALGAGNIQYF. CDR3 nucleotide sequence: TGTGCCAGCAGCTTGGCATTGGGGGCGGGAAACATTCAGTACTTC.

The chain links TRBV20-1 to TRBJ2-1; D gene unclear. The V gene lost 6 bases and the J gene lost 5 bases, with 17 bases spanning the gap. The germline CDR1 and CDR2 sequences are DFQATT and SNEGSKA (reference sequence). The CDR3 covers 14 residues. This CDR3 reads CSAITTDWNNEQFF. In nucleotides, the CDR3 is TGCAGTGCCATAACCACAGACTGGAACAATGAGCAGTTCTTC.

This clonotype was recorded at least ten times. Here the CDR3 reads CASSLTSARTDTQYF. DNA for the CDR3: TGCGCCAGCAGCTTAACTAGCGCCCGCACAGATACGCAGTATTTT. The chain recombines TRBV5-1 with TRBJ2-3; 7 bases fit TRBD2. CDR3 length: 15 amino acids. Germline-derived CDR1 and CDR2 are SGHRS and YFSETQ. V was clipped by 2 bases and J by 1 base; unmatched bases: 4.

This clonotype occurred many times. At one boundary the junction diverges from the germline segment, which might be a read error. The rearrangement links TRBV5-1 to TRBJ1-1; TRBD1 is a possible D gene (5 bases). The CDR3 is 13 amino acids. The germline V gene has CDR1 SGHRS and CDR2 YFSETQ. The CDR3 spells CASSLGLNTEAFF. CDR3 sequence (DNA): TGTGCCAGCTCCTTGGGGCTGAACACTGAAGCTTTCTTT. The variable domain in full, completed from reference TRBV5-1 and TRBJ1-1, reads KAGVTQTPRYLIKTRGQQVTLSCSPISGHRSVSWYQQTPGQGLQFLFEYFSETQRNKGNFPGRFSGRQFSNSRSEMNVSTLELGDSALYLCASSLGLNTEAFFGQGTRLTVV.

This clonotype was counted a few times. V and J are TRBV3-1 and TRBJ1-2; a weak D match, TRBD1 (5 bases). CDR1 and CDR2 (germline): LGHDT, YNNKEL (reference sequence). The CDR3 has 13 residues. Trimming took off 6 bases at V and 6 bases at J, with 14 bases between the two ends. CDR3 sequence: CASSASRGHGYTF. The CDR3, as DNA: TGTGCCAGCAGTGCCTCTAGGGGACATGGCTACACCTTC.

This clonotype was observed a handful of times. The chain recombines TRBV20-1 with TRBJ2-7, with D tentatively TRBD1 or TRBD2 (5 bases each). There are 13 residues in the CDR3. The V end lost 1 base, the J end lost 5 bases, and 12 bases lay between the germline ends. CDR1 is DFQATT and CDR2 is SNEGSKA in the germline V gene (reference sequence). The CDR3 is CSARAQGVNEQYF. CDR3 in DNA: TGCAGTGCTAGAGCTCAGGGAGTGAACGAGCAGTACTTC.

Many counts were recorded for this clonotype. The chain joins TRBV28 to TRBJ2-7; no clear D gene. Trimming took off 3 bases at V and 2 bases at J, with 11 bases between the two ends. In germline, CDR1 is MDHEN, CDR2 SYDVKM. The length of the CDR3 is 14 residues. CDR3 nucleotides: TGTGCCAGCAGTTTGCCGGACCCTCCCTACGAGCAGTACTTC. Amino acid sequence: CASSLPDPPYEQYF.

J is TRBJ1-1 and V is TRBV12-3 or TRBV12-4; D might be TRBD1 (5 bases). The CDR3 totals 15 residues. Trimming stripped 6 bases from V and 2 bases from J, with 16 bases between. For the CDR3, the DNA is TGTGCCAGCAGCCCCGGGGGGGGAGCCAACACTGAAGCTTTCTTT. Encoded protein: CASSPGGGANTEAFF.

In this sample, this clonotype turned up many times. This sequence joins TRBV2 and TRBJ1-6, with TRBD1 identical over 9 bases. Germline V gives CDR1 SNHLY, CDR2 FYNNEI. This CDR3 contains 16 residues. Trimming took 5 bases from V and 1 from J; bases not matched to a gene: 3. In DNA form, the CDR3 reads TGTGCCAGCAGTTTACAGGGGGCGTCCTATAATTCACCCCTCCACTTT. Its protein is CASSLQGASYNSPLHF.

This clonotype was observed many times. The chain employs TRBV28 and TRBJ2-3; D is unclear. This CDR3 contains 12 residues. CDR1 is MDHEN, CDR2 SYDVKM, per germline. Trimming cost V 3 bases and J 3 bases, with 4 bases left between them. The CDR3 DNA sequence: TGTGCCAGCAGTTTGCAAACAGATACGCAGTATTTT. Residues: CASSLQTDTQYF.

This clonotype was counted between two and nine times. CDR3 nucleotide sequence: TGCAGTGCTAGTGCCGGGACAGGGGAAAATCAGCCCCAGCATTTT. This translates into CSASAGTGENQPQHF. The V gene is TRBV20-1, the J gene TRBJ1-5; 10 bases are shared with TRBD1. With 3 bases clipped from V and 4 bases from J, the junction kept 6 bases outside the gene matches. The CDR3 totals 15 residues. CDR1 is DFQATT and CDR2 is SNEGSKA in the germline V gene (reference sequence).